A selection of T cell receptor beta chains follows, all from one sample in a study of cytomegalovirus exposure and HLA in healthy donors. The assay was immunoSEQ multiplex PCR, and TCRdb's table has in-frame clones only and misses some. The sample records fewer than 200,000 clones, approximately 82% being singletons. Sequencing was performed on PBMCs. All receptors come from a male donor in good health and CMV-seronegative. Both conserved end residues are part of each CDR3. Each record gives: D gene, clone size, J gene, V gene, CDR3 DNA, CDR3 protein. The D gene is left open where the match is weak. Some rows have no size entry. The others give once, few or many, or a class for an expanded clone.

D: TRBD1; size: .; J: TRBJ1-6; V: TRBV5-1; DNA: TGCGCCAGCAGCTTGAAGGGACAGGATTATAATTCACCCCTCCACTTT; CDR3: CASSLKGQDYNSPLHF
D: TRBD2; size: .; J: TRBJ2-3; V: TRBV27; DNA: TGTGCCAGCAGTTTATTACTAGCGGGAGGCTCAGATACGCAGTATTTT; CDR3: CASSLLLAGGSDTQYF
D: .; size: .; J: TRBJ1-2; V: TRBV11-2; DNA: TGTGCCAGCAGCTTAGCCCTCTCCCTCCATGGCTACACCTTC; CDR3: CASSLALSLHGYTF
D: .; size: .; J: TRBJ2-7; V: TRBV9; DNA: TGTGCCAGCAGCGTAGGTCTTGATAGCCCCTACGAGCAGTACTTC; CDR3: CASSVGLDSPYEQYF
D: .; size: few; J: TRBJ1-5; V: TRBV18; DNA: TGTGCCAGCTCCCCGAGGGGGGGGGATCAGCCCCAGCATTTT; CDR3: CASSPRGGDQPQHF
D: .; size: .; J: TRBJ2-5; V: TRBV30; DNA: TGTGCCGGACCCCGCCCAGCGGGCAAGGAGACCCAGTACTTC; CDR3: CAGPRPAGKETQYF
D: .; size: .; J: TRBJ1-5; V: TRBV28; DNA: TGTGCCAGCAGTTCTGGGGTGAGGGGGGGAAGTCAGCCCCAGCATTTT; CDR3: CASSSGVRGGSQPQHF
D: .; size: .; J: TRBJ1-2; V: TRBV30; DNA: TGTGCCTGGAGTGTCGGGGGGCCGAACTATGGCTACACCTTC; CDR3: CAWSVGGPNYGYTF
D: TRBD2; size: once; J: TRBJ2-3; V: TRBV9; DNA: TGTGCCAGCAGCGTAGGAGTCACTAGCGGGGGGTTCACAGATACGCAGTATTTT; CDR3: CASSVGVTSGGFTDTQYF
D: .; size: .; J: TRBJ2-7; V: TRBV7-2; DNA: TGTGTCCCAACGCAGGGGTTCCTCTGGGGGGAGCAGTACTTC; CDR3: CVPTQGFLWGEQYF
D: .; size: .; J: TRBJ1-1; V: TRBV5-4; DNA: TGTGCCAGCAGGGAGGGACCGACGAACACTGAAGCTTTCTTT; CDR3: CASREGPTNTEAFF
D: TRBD2; size: .; J: TRBJ2-7; V: TRBV7-2; DNA: TGTGCCAGCAGCTTAGAGGGGCTAGCGGGAACGTCCAACCACGAGCAGTACTTC; CDR3: CASSLEGLAGTSNHEQYF
D: .; size: .; J: TRBJ2-5; V: TRBV15; DNA: TGTGCCACCAGCACCCCTCTACAGGGAGCCCGGGAGACCCAGTACTTC; CDR3: CATSTPLQGARETQYF
D: TRBD1; size: .; J: TRBJ1-4; V: TRBV7-9; DNA: TGTGCCAGCAGAGGGACAGACTATAATGAAAAACTGTTTTTT; CDR3: CASRGTDYNEKLFF
D: .; size: .; J: TRBJ2-7; V: TRBV6-1; DNA: TGTGCCAGCAGTGAACAGGGGTGGGGGAGGGAGAACTACGAGCAGTACTTC; CDR3: CASSEQGWGRENYEQYF
D: .; size: .; J: TRBJ2-1; V: TRBV7-9; DNA: TGTGCCAGCAGCTTAGGCGGGACGACTACAGGTGAGCAGTTCTTC; CDR3: CASSLGGTTTGEQFF
D: TRBD1; size: .; J: TRBJ2-7; V: TRBV30; DNA: TGTGCCTGCGACAGGGCCTACGAGCAGTACTTC; CDR3: CACDRAYEQYF
D: .; size: .; J: TRBJ2-5; V: TRBV5-1; DNA: TGCGCCAGCAGCACCGGACAGACAATACAAGAGACCCAGTACTTC; CDR3: CASSTGQTIQETQYF
D: .; size: .; J: TRBJ2-1; V: TRBV20-1; DNA: TGCAGTGCTAGACTAGGAGAGGCGTTCTTC; CDR3: CSARLGEAFF
D: TRBD1; size: .; J: TRBJ1-5; V: TRBV2; DNA: TGTGCCAGCAGTGGACGGACAGGACCCAATCAGCCCCAGCATTTT; CDR3: CASSGRTGPNQPQHF
D: TRBD1; size: once; J: TRBJ1-4; V: TRBV9; DNA: TGTGCCAGCAGCGTAGGGCAGGGGACAGGGGAAAAACTGTTTTTT; CDR3: CASSVGQGTGEKLFF
D: .; size: .; J: TRBJ1-4; V: TRBV5-8; DNA: TGTGCCAGCAGACCCCGTGGCGCAGGGCTGTTTTTT; CDR3: CASRPRGAGLFF
D: TRBD2; size: .; J: TRBJ2-5; V: TRBV4-1; DNA: TGCGCCAGCAGCCAAGACGGGAGGGGGGTTGAGACCCAGTACTTC; CDR3: CASSQDGRGVETQYF
D: .; size: .; J: TRBJ2-3; V: TRBV11-2; DNA: TGTGCCAGCAGCGGTGGGGGGGCTAAATCGGATACGCAGTATTTT; CDR3: CASSGGGAKSDTQYF
D: TRBD2; size: .; J: TRBJ2-3; V: TRBV18; DNA: TGTGCCAGCTCACCGCGGGAGGGAGAGACAGATACGCAGTATTTT; CDR3: CASSPREGETDTQYF
D: .; size: .; J: TRBJ2-6; V: TRBV7-6; DNA: TGTGCCAGCAGCTTGGGACTCTCTGGGGCCAACGTCCTGACTTTC; CDR3: CASSLGLSGANVLTF
D: .; size: .; J: TRBJ2-3; V: TRBV14; DNA: TGTGCCAGCAGCCCTACGGGAGTTACGCAGTATTTT; CDR3: CASSPTGVTQYF
D: TRBD2; size: few; J: TRBJ2-1; V: TRBV9; DNA: TGTGCCAGCAGCGTTGGTGGCGGGGGGTACTCCTACAATGAGCAGTTCTTC; CDR3: CASSVGGGGYSYNEQFF
D: .; size: .; J: TRBJ2-2; V: TRBV9; DNA: TGTGCCAGCAGCGTAGGCGACACCGGGGAGCTGTTTTTT; CDR3: CASSVGDTGELFF
D: .; size: once; J: TRBJ2-5; V: TRBV2; DNA: TGTGCCAGCAGCACCACAGCGCTGGTAGGGGGAGAGCAGTACTTC; CDR3: CASSTTALVGGEQYF
D: .; size: .; J: TRBJ2-2; V: TRBV5-1; DNA: TGCGCCAGTACCCGGGGGACTTCGAACACCGGGGAGCTGTTTTTT; CDR3: CASTRGTSNTGELFF
D: TRBD2; size: .; J: TRBJ2-7; V: TRBV10-3; DNA: TGTGCCATCAGCCCGACTAGCGTAGCCTCCTACGAGCAGTACTTC; CDR3: CAISPTSVASYEQYF
D: .; size: .; J: TRBJ1-1; V: TRBV9; DNA: TGTGCCAGCAGCGTACGACAAGCGAACACTGAAGCTTTCTTT; CDR3: CASSVRQANTEAFF
D: .; size: few; J: TRBJ2-7; V: TRBV4-3; DNA: TGCGCCAGCAGCCTTTCGGGAGAGGGCGAGCAGTACTTC; CDR3: CASSLSGEGEQYF
D: .; size: .; J: TRBJ2-5; V: TRBV5-1; DNA: TGCGCCAGCAGCACTCGGACAACGGGTTTGGAGACCCAGTACTTC; CDR3: CASSTRTTGLETQYF
D: TRBD2; size: .; J: TRBJ2-2; V: TRBV7-2; DNA: TGTGCCAGCAGCCTCAAGCGGGGCACCGGGGAGCTGTTTTTT; CDR3: CASSLKRGTGELFF